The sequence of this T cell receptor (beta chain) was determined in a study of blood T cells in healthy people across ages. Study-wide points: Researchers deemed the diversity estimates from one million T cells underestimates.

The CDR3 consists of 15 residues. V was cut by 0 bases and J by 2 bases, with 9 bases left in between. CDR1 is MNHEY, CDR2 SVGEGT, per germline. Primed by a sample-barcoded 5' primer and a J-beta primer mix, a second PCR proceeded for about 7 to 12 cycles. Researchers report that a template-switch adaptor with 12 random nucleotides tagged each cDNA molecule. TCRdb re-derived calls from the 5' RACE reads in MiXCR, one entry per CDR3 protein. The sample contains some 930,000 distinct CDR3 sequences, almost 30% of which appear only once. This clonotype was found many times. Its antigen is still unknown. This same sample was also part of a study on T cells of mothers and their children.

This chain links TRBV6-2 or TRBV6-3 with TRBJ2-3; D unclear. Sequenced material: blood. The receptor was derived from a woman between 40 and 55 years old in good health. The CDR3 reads CASSYSIQDTDTQYF. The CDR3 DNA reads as TGTGCCAGCAGTTACTCGATTCAGGACACAGATACGCAGTATTTT.